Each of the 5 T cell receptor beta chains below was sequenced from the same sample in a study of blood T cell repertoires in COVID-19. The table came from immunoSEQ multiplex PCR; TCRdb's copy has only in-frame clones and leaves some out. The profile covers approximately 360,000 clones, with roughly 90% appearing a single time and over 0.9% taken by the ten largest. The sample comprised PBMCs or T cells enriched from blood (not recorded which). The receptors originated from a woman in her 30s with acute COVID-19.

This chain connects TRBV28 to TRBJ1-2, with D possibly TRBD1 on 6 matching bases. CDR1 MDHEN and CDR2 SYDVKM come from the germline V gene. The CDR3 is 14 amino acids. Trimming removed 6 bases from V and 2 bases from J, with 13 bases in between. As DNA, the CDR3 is TGTGCCAGCAGATACAGGGCCTCCAACTATGGCTACACCTTC. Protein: CASRYRASNYGYTF.

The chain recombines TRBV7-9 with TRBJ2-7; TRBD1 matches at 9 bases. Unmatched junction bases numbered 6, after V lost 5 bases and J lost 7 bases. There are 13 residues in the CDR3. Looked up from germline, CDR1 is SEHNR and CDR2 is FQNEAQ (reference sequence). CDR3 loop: CASSRTGVGEQYF. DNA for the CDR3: TGTGCCAGCAGCCGGACAGGGGTAGGGGAGCAGTACTTC.

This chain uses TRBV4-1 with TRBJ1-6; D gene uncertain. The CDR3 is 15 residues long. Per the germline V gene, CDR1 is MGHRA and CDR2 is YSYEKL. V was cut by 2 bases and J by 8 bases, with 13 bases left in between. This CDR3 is CASSQTPLEDSPLHF. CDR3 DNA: TGCGCCAGCAGCCAAACGCCACTTGAGGATTCACCCCTCCACTTT.

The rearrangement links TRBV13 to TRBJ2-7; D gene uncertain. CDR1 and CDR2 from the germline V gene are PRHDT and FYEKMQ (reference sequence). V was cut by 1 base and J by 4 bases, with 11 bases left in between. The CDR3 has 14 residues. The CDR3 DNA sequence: TGTGCCAGCAGCTTAGCATTAGCTTCATACGAGCAGTACTTC. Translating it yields CASSLALASYEQYF.

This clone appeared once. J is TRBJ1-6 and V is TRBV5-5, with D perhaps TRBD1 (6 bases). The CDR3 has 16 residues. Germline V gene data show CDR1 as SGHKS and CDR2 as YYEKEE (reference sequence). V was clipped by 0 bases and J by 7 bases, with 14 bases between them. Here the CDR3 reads CASSLALQGKNSPLHF. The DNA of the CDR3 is TGTGCCAGCAGCTTGGCCCTACAGGGTAAAAATTCACCCCTCCACTTT. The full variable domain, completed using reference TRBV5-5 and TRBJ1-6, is DAGVTQSPTHLIKTRGQQVTLRCSPISGHKSVSWYQQVLGQGPQFIFQYYEKEERGRGNFPDRFSARQFPNYSSELNVNALLLGDSALYLCASSLALQGKNSPLHFGNGTRLTVT.